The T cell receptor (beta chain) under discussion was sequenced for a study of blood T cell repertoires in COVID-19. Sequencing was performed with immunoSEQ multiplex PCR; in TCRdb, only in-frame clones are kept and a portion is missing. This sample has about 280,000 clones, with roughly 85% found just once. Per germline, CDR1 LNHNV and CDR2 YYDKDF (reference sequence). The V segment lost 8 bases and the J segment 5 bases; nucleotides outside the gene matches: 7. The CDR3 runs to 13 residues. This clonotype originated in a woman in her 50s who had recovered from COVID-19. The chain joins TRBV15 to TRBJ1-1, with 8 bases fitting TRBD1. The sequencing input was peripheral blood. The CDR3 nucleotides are TGTGCCACCCGAGACAGGGGTCGGACTGAAGCTTTCTTT. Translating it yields CATRDRGRTEAFF.